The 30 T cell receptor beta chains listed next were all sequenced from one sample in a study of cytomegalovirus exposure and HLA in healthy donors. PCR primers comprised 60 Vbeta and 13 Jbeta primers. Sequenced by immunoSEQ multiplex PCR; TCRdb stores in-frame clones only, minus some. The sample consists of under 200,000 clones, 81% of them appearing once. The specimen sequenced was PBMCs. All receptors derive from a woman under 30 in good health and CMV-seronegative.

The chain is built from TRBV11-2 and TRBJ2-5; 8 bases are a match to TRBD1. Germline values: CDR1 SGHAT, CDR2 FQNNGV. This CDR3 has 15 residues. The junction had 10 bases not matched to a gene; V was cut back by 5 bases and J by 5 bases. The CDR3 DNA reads TGTGCCAGCAGCGGACAGGGTGCCACCAGGGAGACCCAGTACTTC. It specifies CASSGQGATRETQYF.

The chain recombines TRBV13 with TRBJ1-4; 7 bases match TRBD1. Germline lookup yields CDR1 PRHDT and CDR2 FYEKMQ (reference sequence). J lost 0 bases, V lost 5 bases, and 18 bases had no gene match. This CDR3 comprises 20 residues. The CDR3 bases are TGTGCCAGCAGCCACGTGCCAGGGACAGCGGATCGGGCAACTAATGAAAAACTGTTTTTT. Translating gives CASSHVPGTADRATNEKLFF. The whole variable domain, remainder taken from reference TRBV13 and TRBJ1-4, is AAGVIQSPRHLIKEKRETATLKCYPIPRHDTVYWYQQGPGQDPQFLISFYEKMQSDKGSIPDRFSAQQFSDYHSELNMSSLELGDSALYFCASSHVPGTADRATNEKLFFGSGTQLSVL.

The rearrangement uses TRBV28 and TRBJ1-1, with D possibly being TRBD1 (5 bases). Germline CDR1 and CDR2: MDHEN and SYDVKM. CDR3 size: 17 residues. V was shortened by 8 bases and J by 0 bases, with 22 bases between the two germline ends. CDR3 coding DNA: TGTGCCAGCCCCCCGACAGCTCTAAGGGGAATGAACACTGAAGCTTTCTTT. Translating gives CASPPTALRGMNTEAFF.

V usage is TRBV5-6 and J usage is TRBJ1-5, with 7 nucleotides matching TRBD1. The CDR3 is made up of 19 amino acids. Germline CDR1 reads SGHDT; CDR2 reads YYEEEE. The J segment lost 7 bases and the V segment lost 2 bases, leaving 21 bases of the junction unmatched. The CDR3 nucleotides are TGTGCCAGCAGCTTCCCCGGGCCGGACAGGACTCACCCTAAGCAGCCCCAGCATTTT. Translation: CASSFPGPDRTHPKQPQHF. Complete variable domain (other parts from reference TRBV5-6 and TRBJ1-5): DAGVTQSPTHLIKTRGQQVTLRCSPKSGHDTVSWYQQALGQGPQFIFQYYEEEERQRGNFPDRFSGHQFPNYSSELNVNALLLGDSALYLCASSFPGPDRTHPKQPQHFGDGTRLSIL.

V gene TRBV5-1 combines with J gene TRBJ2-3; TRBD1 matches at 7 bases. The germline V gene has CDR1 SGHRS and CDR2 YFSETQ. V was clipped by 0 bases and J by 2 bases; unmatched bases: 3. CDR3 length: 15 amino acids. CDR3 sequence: CASSLAGTDTDTQYF. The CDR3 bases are TGCGCCAGCAGCTTGGCGGGGACAGACACAGATACGCAGTATTTT.

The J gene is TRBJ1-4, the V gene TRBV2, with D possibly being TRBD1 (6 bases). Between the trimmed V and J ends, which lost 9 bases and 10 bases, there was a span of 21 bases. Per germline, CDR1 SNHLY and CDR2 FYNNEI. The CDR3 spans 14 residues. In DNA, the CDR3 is TGTGCCAGTAGCGCAGGGGAGGGTCACCTAAAACTGTTTTTT. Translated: CASSAGEGHLKLFF. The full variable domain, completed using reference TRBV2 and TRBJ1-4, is EPEVTQTPSHQVTQMGQEVILRCVPISNHLYFYWYRQILGQKVEFLVSFYNNEISEKSEIFDDQFSVERPDGSNFTLKIRSTKLEDSAMYFCASSAGEGHLKLFFGSGTQLSVL.

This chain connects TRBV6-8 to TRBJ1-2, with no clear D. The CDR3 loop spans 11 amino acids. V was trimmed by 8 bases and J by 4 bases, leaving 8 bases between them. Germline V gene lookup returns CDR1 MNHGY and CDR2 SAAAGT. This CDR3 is CASVQAYGYTF. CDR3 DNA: TGTGCCAGCGTGCAGGCCTATGGCTACACCTTC.

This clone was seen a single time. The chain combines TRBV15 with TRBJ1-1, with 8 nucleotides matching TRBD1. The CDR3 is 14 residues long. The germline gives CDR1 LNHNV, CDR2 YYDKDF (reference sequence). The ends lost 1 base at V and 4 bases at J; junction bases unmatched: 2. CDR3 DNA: TGTGCCACCAGCAGAGGACAGGGGACCACTGAAGCTTTCTTT. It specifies CATSRGQGTTEAFF.

The CDR3 spells CASSDGSSGANVLTF. As DNA, the CDR3 is TGCGCCAGCAGCGATGGGAGCTCTGGGGCCAACGTCCTGACTTTC. The rearrangement joins TRBV5-1 to TRBJ2-6; tentatively, D is TRBD2 (5 bases). The CDR3 is made up of 15 amino acids. V dropped 4 bases and J dropped 0 bases, with 8 bases sitting between them. CDR1 and CDR2 from the germline V gene are SGHRS and YFSETQ. The whole variable domain, remainder taken from reference TRBV5-1 and TRBJ2-6, is KAGVTQTPRYLIKTRGQQVTLSCSPISGHRSVSWYQQTPGQGLQFLFEYFSETQRNKGNFPGRFSGRQFSNSRSEMNVSTLELGDSALYLCASSDGSSGANVLTFGAGSRLTVL.

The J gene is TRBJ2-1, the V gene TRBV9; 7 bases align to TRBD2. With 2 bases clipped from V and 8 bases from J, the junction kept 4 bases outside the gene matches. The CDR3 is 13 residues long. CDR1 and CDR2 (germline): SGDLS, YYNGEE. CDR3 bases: TGTGCCAGCAGCGTGGGGGGGATGGATGAGCAGTTCTTC. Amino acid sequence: CASSVGGMDEQFF.

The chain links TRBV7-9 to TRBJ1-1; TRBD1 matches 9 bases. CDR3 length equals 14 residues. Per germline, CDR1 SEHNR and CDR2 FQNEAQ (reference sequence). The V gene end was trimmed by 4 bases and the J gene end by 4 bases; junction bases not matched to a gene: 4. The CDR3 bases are TGTGCCAGCAGCTCTACAGGGGGCGTCACTGAAGCTTTCTTT. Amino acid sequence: CASSSTGGVTEAFF.

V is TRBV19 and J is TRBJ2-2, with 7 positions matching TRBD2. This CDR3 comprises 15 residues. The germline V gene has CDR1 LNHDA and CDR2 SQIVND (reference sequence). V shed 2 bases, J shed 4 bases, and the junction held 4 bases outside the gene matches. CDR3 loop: CASSIIGGGTGELFF. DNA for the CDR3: TGTGCCAGTAGTATAATTGGGGGGGGCACCGGGGAGCTGTTTTTT. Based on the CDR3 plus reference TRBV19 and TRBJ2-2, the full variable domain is DGGITQSPKYLFRKEGQNVTLSCEQNLNHDAMYWYRQDPGQGLRLIYYSQIVNDFQKGDIAEGYSVSREKKESFPLTVTSAQKNPTAFYLCASSIIGGGTGELFFGEGSRLTVL.

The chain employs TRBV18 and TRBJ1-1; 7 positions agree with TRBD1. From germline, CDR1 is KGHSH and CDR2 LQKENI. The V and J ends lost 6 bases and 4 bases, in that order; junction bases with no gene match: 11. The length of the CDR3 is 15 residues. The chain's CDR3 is CASSATGTFSTEAFF. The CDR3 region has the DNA TGTGCCAGCTCGGCGACAGGGACTTTCAGCACTGAAGCTTTCTTT.

The CDR3 spells CSVEFQREYQETQYF. CDR3 in DNA: TGCAGCGTTGAGTTCCAGCGGGAATACCAAGAGACCCAGTACTTC. This chain uses TRBV29-1 with TRBJ2-5; 7 bases are shared with TRBD2. CDR1 is SQVTM, CDR2 ANQGSEA, per germline. Trimming cost V 3 bases and J 0 bases; bases outside gene matches: 7. The CDR3 has 15 amino acids.

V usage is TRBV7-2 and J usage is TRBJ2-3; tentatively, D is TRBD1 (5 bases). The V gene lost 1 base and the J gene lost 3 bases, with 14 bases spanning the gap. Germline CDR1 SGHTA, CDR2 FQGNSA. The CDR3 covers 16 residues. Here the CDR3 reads CASSLVPGISTDTQYF. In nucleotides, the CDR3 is TGTGCCAGCAGCTTAGTCCCAGGGATATCAACAGATACGCAGTATTTT. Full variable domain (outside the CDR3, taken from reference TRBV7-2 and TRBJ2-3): GAGVSQSPSNKVTEKGKDVELRCDPISGHTALYWYRQSLGQGLEFLIYFQGNSAPDKSGLPSDRFSAERTGGSVSTLTIQRTQQEDSAVYLCASSLVPGISTDTQYFGPGTRLTVL.

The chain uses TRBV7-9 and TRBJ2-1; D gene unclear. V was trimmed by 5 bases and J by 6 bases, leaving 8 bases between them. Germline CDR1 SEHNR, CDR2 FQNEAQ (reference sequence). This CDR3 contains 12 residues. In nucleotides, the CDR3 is TGTGCCAGCAGCCTTATCTTCAATGAGCAGTTCTTC. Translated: CASSLIFNEQFF.

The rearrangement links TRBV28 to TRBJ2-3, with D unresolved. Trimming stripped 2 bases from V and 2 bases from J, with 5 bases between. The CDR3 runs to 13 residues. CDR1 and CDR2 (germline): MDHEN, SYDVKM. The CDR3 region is CASSLILTDTQYF. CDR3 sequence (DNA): TGTGCCAGCAGTTTAATCCTCACAGATACGCAGTATTTT.

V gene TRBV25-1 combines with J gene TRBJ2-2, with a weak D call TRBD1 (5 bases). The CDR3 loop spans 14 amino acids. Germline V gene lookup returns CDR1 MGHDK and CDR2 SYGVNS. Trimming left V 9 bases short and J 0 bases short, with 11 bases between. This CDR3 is CASRQLSNTGELFF. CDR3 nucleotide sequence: TGTGCCAGTAGACAGCTGTCGAACACCGGGGAGCTGTTTTTT.

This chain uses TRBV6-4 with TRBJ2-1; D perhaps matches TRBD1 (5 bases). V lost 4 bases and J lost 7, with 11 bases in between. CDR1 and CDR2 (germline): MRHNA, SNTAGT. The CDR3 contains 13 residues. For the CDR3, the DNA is TGTGCCAGCAGTGGGGGCGTAGAAAATGAGCAGTTCTTC. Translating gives CASSGGVENEQFF.

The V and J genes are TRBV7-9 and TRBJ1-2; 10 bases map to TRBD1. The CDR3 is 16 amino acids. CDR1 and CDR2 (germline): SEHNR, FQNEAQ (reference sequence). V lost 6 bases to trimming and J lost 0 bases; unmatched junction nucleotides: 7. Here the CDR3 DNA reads TGTGCCAGCAGACCAGACAGGGGGCTCCCTAACTATGGCTACACCTTC. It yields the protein CASRPDRGLPNYGYTF. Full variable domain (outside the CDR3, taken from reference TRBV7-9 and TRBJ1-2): DTGVSQNPRHKITKRGQNVTFRCDPISEHNRLYWYRQTLGQGPEFLTYFQNEAQLEKSRLLSDRFSAERPKGSFSTLEIQRTEQGDSAMYLCASRPDRGLPNYGYTFGSGTRLTVV.

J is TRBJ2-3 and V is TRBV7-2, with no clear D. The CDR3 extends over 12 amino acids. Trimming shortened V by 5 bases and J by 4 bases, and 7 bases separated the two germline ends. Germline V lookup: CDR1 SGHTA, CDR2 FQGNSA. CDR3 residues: CASSAYSDTQYF. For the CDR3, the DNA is TGTGCCAGCAGCGCCTACTCAGATACGCAGTATTTT.

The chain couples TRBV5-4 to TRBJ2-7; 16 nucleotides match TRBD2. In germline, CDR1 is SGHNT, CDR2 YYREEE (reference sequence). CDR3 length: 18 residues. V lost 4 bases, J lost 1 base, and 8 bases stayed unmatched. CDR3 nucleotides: TGTGCCAGCAGCCGGGGGGGGACTAGCGGGAGGGAGTCCTACGAGCAGTACTTC. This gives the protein CASSRGGTSGRESYEQYF.

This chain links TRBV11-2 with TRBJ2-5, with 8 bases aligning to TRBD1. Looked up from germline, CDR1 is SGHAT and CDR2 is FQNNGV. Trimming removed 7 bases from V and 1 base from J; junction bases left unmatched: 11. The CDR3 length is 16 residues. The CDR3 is CASNRGDTRSQETQYF. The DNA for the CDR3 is TGTGCCAGCAACAGGGGGGATACCCGCTCCCAAGAGACCCAGTACTTC.

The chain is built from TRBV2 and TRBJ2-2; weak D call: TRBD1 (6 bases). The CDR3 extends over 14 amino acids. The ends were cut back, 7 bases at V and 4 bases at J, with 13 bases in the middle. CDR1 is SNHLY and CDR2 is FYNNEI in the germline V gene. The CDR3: CASKAGVVTGELFF. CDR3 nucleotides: TGTGCCAGCAAGGCAGGGGTAGTCACCGGGGAGCTGTTTTTT.

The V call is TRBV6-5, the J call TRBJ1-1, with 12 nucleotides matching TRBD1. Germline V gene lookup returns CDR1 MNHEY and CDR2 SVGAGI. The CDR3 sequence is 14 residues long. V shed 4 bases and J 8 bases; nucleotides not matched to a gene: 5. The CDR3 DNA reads TGTGCCAGCAGTTCGCAGGGACAGGGGGCCGAAGCTTTCTTT. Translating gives CASSSQGQGAEAFF.

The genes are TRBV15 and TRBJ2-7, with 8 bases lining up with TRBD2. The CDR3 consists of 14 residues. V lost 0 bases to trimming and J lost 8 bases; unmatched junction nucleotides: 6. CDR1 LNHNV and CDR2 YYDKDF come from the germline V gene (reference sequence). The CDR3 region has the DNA TGTGCCACCAGCAGAGATAGTACTAGCGGTAAGCAGTACTTC. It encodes CATSRDSTSGKQYF.

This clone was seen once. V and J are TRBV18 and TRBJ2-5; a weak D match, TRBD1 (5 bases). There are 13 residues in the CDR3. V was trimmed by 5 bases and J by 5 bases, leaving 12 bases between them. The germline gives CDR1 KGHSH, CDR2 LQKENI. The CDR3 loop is CASSAGSGETQYF. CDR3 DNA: TGTGCCAGCTCAGCAGGGTCGGGTGAGACCCAGTACTTC.

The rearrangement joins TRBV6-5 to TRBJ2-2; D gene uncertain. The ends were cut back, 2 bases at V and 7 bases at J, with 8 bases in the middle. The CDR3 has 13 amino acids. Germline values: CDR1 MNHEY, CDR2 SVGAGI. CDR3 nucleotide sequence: TGTGCCAGCAGTTACCTCCCTTTCGGGGAGCTGTTTTTT. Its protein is CASSYLPFGELFF.

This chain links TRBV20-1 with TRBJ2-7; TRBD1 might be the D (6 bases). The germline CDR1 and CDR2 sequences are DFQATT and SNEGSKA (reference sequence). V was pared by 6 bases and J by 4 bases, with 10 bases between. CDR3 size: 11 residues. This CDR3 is CSARGEYEQYF. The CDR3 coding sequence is TGCAGTGCCAGGGGAGAATACGAGCAGTACTTC.

As DNA, the CDR3 is TGTGCCAGCAGCTTATCCCGAACAGGGATCACCGGGGAGCTGTTTTTT. Residues: CASSLSRTGITGELFF. The gene calls are TRBV7-2 and TRBJ2-2; weak D call: TRBD1 (6 bases). V was trimmed by 2 bases and J by 4 bases, leaving 14 bases between them. The CDR3 length is 16 residues. Germline V gene data show CDR1 as SGHTA and CDR2 as FQGNSA.